This TCR beta chain was sequenced in a study of blood T cell repertoires in COVID-19. Study at large: Samples of COVID-19 (acute and convalescent) were obtained from the United States, Italy and Spain. Nucleic acid was either cDNA or gDNA, and it came from T cells, B-cell-depleted T cells, or PBMCs.

The trim removed 5 bases at V and 1 base at J, leaving 13 bases unmatched. Germline V gene lookup returns CDR1 SQVTM and CDR2 ANQGSEA. The CDR3 covers 16 residues. In the authors' methods: The assay estimated nucleated cells by amplifying reference gene primers. Sequenced by immunoSEQ multiplex PCR; TCRdb stores in-frame clones only, minus some. That table supplies the V and J calls and clone size; D and trimming were determined from the DNA. This sample yields 160,000 or so clones, of which more than 75% are seen a single time; approximately 0.99% belongs to the top ten. Input material: peripheral blood. V gene TRBV29-1 combines with J gene TRBJ2-5; 7 nucleotides match TRBD1. The clonotype was recovered from a man in his forties with acute or convalescent COVID-19. The CDR3 coding sequence is TGCAGCGTTAGGCCCACTATCCGGACAGGCCAAGAGACCCAGTACTTC. This translates into CSVRPTIRTGQETQYF.